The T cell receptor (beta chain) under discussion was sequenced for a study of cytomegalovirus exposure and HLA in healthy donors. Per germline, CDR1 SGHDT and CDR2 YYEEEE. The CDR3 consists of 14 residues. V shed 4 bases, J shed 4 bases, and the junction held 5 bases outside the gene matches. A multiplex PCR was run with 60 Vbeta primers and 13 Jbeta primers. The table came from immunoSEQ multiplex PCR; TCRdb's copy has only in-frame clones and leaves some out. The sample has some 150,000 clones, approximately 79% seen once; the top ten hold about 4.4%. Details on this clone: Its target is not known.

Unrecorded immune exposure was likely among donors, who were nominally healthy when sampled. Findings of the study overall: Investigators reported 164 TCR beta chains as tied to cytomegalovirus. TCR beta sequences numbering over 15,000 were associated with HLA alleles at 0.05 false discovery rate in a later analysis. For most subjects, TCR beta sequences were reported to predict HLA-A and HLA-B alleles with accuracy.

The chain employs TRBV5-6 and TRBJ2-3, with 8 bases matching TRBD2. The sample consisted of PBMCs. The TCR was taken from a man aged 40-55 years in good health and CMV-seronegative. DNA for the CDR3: TGTGCCAGCAGCCTCGGGGGGGGGTCAGATACGCAGTATTTT. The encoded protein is CASSLGGGSDTQYF.